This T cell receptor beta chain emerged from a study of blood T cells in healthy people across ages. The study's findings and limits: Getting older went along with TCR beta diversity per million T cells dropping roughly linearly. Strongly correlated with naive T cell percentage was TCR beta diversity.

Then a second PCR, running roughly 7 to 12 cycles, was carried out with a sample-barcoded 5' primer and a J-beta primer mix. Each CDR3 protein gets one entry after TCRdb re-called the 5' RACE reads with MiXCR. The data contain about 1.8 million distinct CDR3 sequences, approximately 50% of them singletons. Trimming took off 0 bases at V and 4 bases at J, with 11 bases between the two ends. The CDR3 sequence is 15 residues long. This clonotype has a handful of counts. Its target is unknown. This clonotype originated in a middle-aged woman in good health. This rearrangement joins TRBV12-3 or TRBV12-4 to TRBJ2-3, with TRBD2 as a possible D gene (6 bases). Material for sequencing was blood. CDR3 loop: CASSLAGTSADTQYF. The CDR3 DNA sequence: TGTGCCAGCAGTTTAGCCGGGACTTCGGCAGATACGCAGTATTTT.